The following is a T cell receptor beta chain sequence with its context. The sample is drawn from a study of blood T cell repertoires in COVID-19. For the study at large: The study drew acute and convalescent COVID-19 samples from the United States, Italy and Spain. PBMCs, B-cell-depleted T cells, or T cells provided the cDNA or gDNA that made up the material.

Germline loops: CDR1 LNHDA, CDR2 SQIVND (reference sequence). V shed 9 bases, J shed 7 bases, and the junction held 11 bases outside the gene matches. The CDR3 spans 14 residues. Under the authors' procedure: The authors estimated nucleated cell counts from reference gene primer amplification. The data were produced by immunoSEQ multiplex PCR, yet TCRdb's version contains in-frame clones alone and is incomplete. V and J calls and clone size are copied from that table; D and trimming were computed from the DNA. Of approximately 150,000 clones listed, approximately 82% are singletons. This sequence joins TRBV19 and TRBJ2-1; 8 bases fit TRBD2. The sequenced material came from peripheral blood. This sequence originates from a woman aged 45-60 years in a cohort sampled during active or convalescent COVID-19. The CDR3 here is CASSRSGGRNEQFF. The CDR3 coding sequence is TGTGCCAGCTCCCGTTCGGGGGGGAGGAATGAGCAGTTCTTC.